One sample yielded the 26 T cell receptor beta chains listed below, sequenced in a study of CD8 T cells in ankylosing spondylitis. General study results and limits: Within ankylosing spondylitis blood, a TCR beta motif made up of under 10 highly homologous variants appeared to be characteristic.

TCRdb re-analysed the 5' RACE reads in MiXCR, keeping a single row per CDR3 protein. The sample includes fewer than 400,000 distinct CDR3 sequences, 20% to 25% of them seen just once. The antigens for these receptors are not known. Sequences were obtained from blood, either unsorted or a sorted T cell fraction (not recorded which). Receptors originate from a male donor with ankylosing spondylitis.

The gene calls are TRBV11-2 and TRBJ2-3, with D perhaps matching TRBD2 (6 bases). CDR1 is SGHAT, CDR2 FQNNGV, per germline. The V end lost 5 bases, the J end lost 4 bases, and 16 bases lay between the germline ends. CDR3 size: 15 residues. For the CDR3, the DNA is TGTGCCAGCAGCCCGACGGGAGTCATTGCAGATACGCAGTATTTT. Amino acid sequence: CASSPTGVIADTQYF.

The chain employs TRBV20-1 and TRBJ2-5; 8 bases agree with TRBD1. Per the germline V gene, CDR1 is DFQATT and CDR2 is SNEGSKA (reference sequence). V gave up 0 bases and J gave up 3 bases; unmatched junction bases: 9. The CDR3 totals 16 residues. For the CDR3, the DNA is TGCAGTGCTAGAGATGCCCCGGACAGGGTGGAAGAGACCCAGTACTTC. Protein: CSARDAPDRVEETQYF.

This clonotype was counted only a few times. This sequence joins TRBV2 and TRBJ1-5, with D perhaps TRBD1 (6 bases). The V and J ends lost 6 bases and 7 bases respectively, with 16 bases between them. Germline CDR1 SNHLY, CDR2 FYNNEI. This CDR3 region has 14 residues. The CDR3 DNA is TGTGCCAGCAGCGAACAGGGACTCGGGCAGCCCCAGCATTTT. Translating gives CASSEQGLGQPQHF.

This chain's CDR3 is CAISESSGADTQYF. CDR3 coding DNA: TGTGCCATCAGTGAGTCTAGCGGAGCAGATACGCAGTATTTT. The V gene is TRBV10-3, the J gene TRBJ2-3; tentative D call: TRBD2 (6 bases). Germline lookup yields CDR1 ENHRY and CDR2 SYGVKD. The CDR3 extends over 14 amino acids. Trimming removed 0 bases at V and 4 bases at J, with 8 bases between.

The chain links TRBV9 to TRBJ1-6, with D unclear. Trimming removed 0 bases at V and 9 bases at J, with 13 bases between. The CDR3 covers 15 residues. Germline-derived CDR1 and CDR2 are SGDLS and YYNGEE. CDR3 bases: TGTGCCAGCAGCGTAGATGAGGGCGCCAGTTCACCCCTCCACTTT. Translating gives CASSVDEGASSPLHF.

The rearrangement joins TRBV6-1 to TRBJ2-3; D remains unclear. The CDR3 runs 15 residues. The V end was cut by 5 bases, the J end by 1 base, with 13 bases between. Germline lookup yields CDR1 MNHNS and CDR2 SASEGT. In DNA form, the CDR3 reads TGTGCCAGCAGTACCCGGAGATCAGGCACAGATACGCAGTATTTT. Its protein is CASSTRRSGTDTQYF.

Here the CDR3 DNA reads TGCAGCGTGAAAGGACAGGACCATCAGCCCCAGCATTTT. Its protein product is CSVKGQDHQPQHF. The V call is TRBV29-1, the J call TRBJ1-5; 7 nucleotides line up with TRBD1. CDR1 and CDR2 (germline): SQVTM, ANQGSEA. The CDR3 contains 13 residues. The junction had 7 bases not matched to a gene; V was cut back by 6 bases and J by 5 bases.

CDR3 region: CASIRQPNLDTQYF. In nucleotides, the CDR3 is TGTGCCAGCATCAGACAGCCCAACTTAGATACGCAGTATTTT. J is TRBJ2-3 and V is TRBV7-8, with a weak D call TRBD1 (5 bases). Germline V lookup: CDR1 SGHVS, CDR2 FQNEAQ. The ends were cut back, 7 bases at V and 5 bases at J, with 16 bases in the middle. The CDR3 has 14 amino acids.

This chain joins TRBV12-3 or TRBV12-4 and TRBJ2-1; 7 nucleotides match TRBD2. J lost 6 bases, V lost 2 bases, and 10 bases had no gene match. This CDR3 contains 16 residues. The CDR3 here is CASSLQAGVSGNEQFF. CDR3 coding DNA: TGTGCCAGCAGTTTACAGGCGGGAGTATCGGGCAATGAGCAGTTCTTC.

J is TRBJ2-7 and V is TRBV5-1; perhaps TRBD2 as D (7 bases). V was trimmed by 2 bases and J by 2 bases, leaving 11 bases between them. The CDR3 is 14 residues long. Per germline, CDR1 SGHRS and CDR2 YFSETQ. The CDR3 nucleotides are TGCGCCAGCAGCTTTGCGGGGGCAGCCTACGAGCAGTACTTC. Translation: CASSFAGAAYEQYF.

This clonotype was detected a few times. The chain has TRBV7-2 and TRBJ2-2; D call uncertain. The CDR3 length is 13 residues. The V gene's germline CDR1 is SGHTA and CDR2 FQGNSA. Trimming pared 5 bases from V and 7 bases from J, leaving 11 bases between. CDR3 sequence: CASSRSEIGELFF. CDR3 bases: TGTGCCAGCAGCCGAAGCGAGATCGGGGAGCTGTTTTTT.

The chain links TRBV5-1 to TRBJ2-2, with D maybe TRBD2 (5 bases). The CDR3 is 14 amino acids. Trimming stripped 3 bases from V and 7 bases from J, with 13 bases between. CDR1 is SGHRS and CDR2 is YFSETQ in the germline V gene. CDR3 loop: CASSYVEEGGELFF. The CDR3 DNA reads TGCGCCAGCAGCTACGTGGAGGAAGGCGGGGAGCTGTTTTTT.

The rearrangement links TRBV19 to TRBJ2-2; D gene uncertain. Germline CDR1 LNHDA, CDR2 SQIVND (reference sequence). The CDR3 has 15 residues. V lost 7 bases and J lost 1, with 13 bases in between. The CDR3 sequence: CASKASGLNTGELFF. CDR3 sequence (DNA): TGTGCCAGTAAAGCCTCCGGGTTGAACACCGGGGAGCTGTTTTTT.

The rearrangement uses TRBV5-1 and TRBJ2-7; TRBD1 aligns across 8 bases. V lost 0 bases to trimming and J lost 3 bases; unmatched junction nucleotides: 5. Per the germline V gene, CDR1 is SGHRS and CDR2 is YFSETQ. The CDR3 runs 15 residues. CDR3 coding DNA: TGCGCCAGCAGCTTGGGTCAGGGGGCGATCTACGAGCAGTACTTC. Translated: CASSLGQGAIYEQYF.

V is TRBV7-6 and J is TRBJ2-6; D gene unclear. Per germline, CDR1 SGHVS and CDR2 FNYEAQ. This CDR3 contains 14 residues. V gave up 5 bases and J gave up 0 bases, with 5 bases separating them. CDR3 bases: TGTGCCAGCAGCCCCGACTCTGGGGCCAACGTCCTGACTTTC. As protein: CASSPDSGANVLTF.

Here the CDR3 DNA reads TGTGCTAGTGGTTTCCGCGGGCGTTCCGGGGAGCTGTTTTTT. Amino acids: CASGFRGRSGELFF. This chain connects TRBV12-5 to TRBJ2-2, with a tentative D call TRBD2 (5 bases). Per the germline V gene, CDR1 is LGHNT and CDR2 is FRNRAP. The CDR3 has 14 residues. The germline V and J ends were trimmed by 3 bases and 6 bases, with 11 bases remaining between them.

This rearrangement joins TRBV5-1 to TRBJ2-1, with TRBD2 matching 11 bases. The CDR3 extends over 18 amino acids. V was clipped by 4 bases and J by 7 bases; unmatched bases: 16. Per germline, CDR1 SGHRS and CDR2 YFSETQ. The CDR3 DNA reads TGCGCCAGCAGCCCGTGGACTAGCGGGTCTCTCTTTTTTAATGAGCAGTTCTTC. It specifies CASSPWTSGSLFFNEQFF.

The CDR3 bases are TGTGCCAGCAGCTCGCGATCGGGGGGTATCAATCAGCCCCAGCATTTT. It encodes CASSSRSGGINQPQHF. The genes are TRBV2 and TRBJ1-5; possibly TRBD1 for D (5 bases). Germline V lookup: CDR1 SNHLY, CDR2 FYNNEI. The CDR3 has 16 amino acids. V dropped 6 bases and J dropped 3 bases, with 18 bases sitting between them.

This clonotype was counted only a few times. V gene TRBV24-1 combines with J gene TRBJ2-3; D gene ambiguous. The V gene lost 7 bases and the J gene lost 1 base, with 5 bases spanning the gap. The CDR3 consists of 12 residues. The germline gives CDR1 KGHDR, CDR2 SFDVKD. CDR3 sequence: CATRSGTDTQYF. CDR3 DNA sequence: TGTGCCACCAGGAGCGGCACAGATACGCAGTATTTT.

The gene calls are TRBV7-9 and TRBJ2-3, with D perhaps TRBD1 or TRBD2 (5 bases each). There are 15 residues in the CDR3. The germline V and J ends were trimmed by 1 base and 7 bases, with 15 bases remaining between them. From germline, CDR1 is SEHNR and CDR2 FQNEAQ (reference sequence). The CDR3 protein is CASSLGDPTGHTQYF. The CDR3 DNA follows: TGTGCCAGCAGCTTAGGGGACCCAACCGGCCATACGCAGTATTTT.

The chain recombines TRBV6-5 with TRBJ2-7, with 12 bases fitting TRBD1. The ends lost 4 bases at V and 6 bases at J; junction bases unmatched: 7. This CDR3 comprises 15 residues. Germline CDR1 reads MNHEY; CDR2 reads SVGAGI. The CDR3 coding sequence is TGTGCCAGCAGTTGGGGGGACAGGGGGCCCGGCGAGCAGTACTTC. It specifies CASSWGDRGPGEQYF.

There are a few counts of this clonotype. The rearrangement joins TRBV5-5 to TRBJ2-1; 7 bases align to TRBD2. J lost 9 bases, V lost 1 base, and 4 bases had no gene match. Germline V gives CDR1 SGHKS, CDR2 YYEKEE (reference sequence). The CDR3 is 13 amino acids. CDR3 coding DNA: TGTGCCAGCAGCTTGCGGGGGGATCGTGAGCAGTTCTTC. It codes for CASSLRGDREQFF. The whole variable domain, remainder taken from reference TRBV5-5 and TRBJ2-1, is DAGVTQSPTHLIKTRGQQVTLRCSPISGHKSVSWYQQVLGQGPQFIFQYYEKEERGRGNFPDRFSARQFPNYSSELNVNALLLGDSALYLCASSLRGDREQFFGPGTRLTVL.

In this sample, this clonotype turned up a few times. The chain uses TRBV5-1 and TRBJ2-1; D is possibly TRBD2 (5 bases). Trimming pared 6 bases from V and 2 bases from J, leaving 12 bases between. CDR3 length: 14 residues. CDR1 and CDR2 from the germline V gene are SGHRS and YFSETQ. The CDR3 protein is CASKSSGTYNEQFF. The CDR3 nucleotides are TGCGCCAGCAAGTCAAGCGGAACCTACAATGAGCAGTTCTTC.

This clonotype was seen a few times. The chain joins TRBV3-1 to TRBJ1-5, with D possibly TRBD1 on 5 matching bases. Germline V CDR1 and CDR2: LGHDT, YNNKEL (reference sequence). The CDR3 length is 12 residues. The CDR3: CDRDGHNQPQHF. CDR3 nucleotide sequence: TGTGATAGGGACGGACACAATCAGCCCCAGCATTTT.

The chain carries TRBV9 and TRBJ2-1, with D possibly TRBD2 on 6 matching bases. The germline V gene has CDR1 SGDLS and CDR2 YYNGEE. The CDR3 spans 13 residues. V was trimmed by 5 bases and J by 10 bases, leaving 16 bases between them. DNA for the CDR3: TGTGCCAGCAGACCCCGGGGTAGCGGAGAGCAGTTCTTC. Translating it yields CASRPRGSGEQFF.

V is TRBV20-1 and J is TRBJ2-1, with D possibly TRBD1 on 5 matching bases. CDR1 is DFQATT, CDR2 SNEGSKA, per germline (reference sequence). V gave up 3 bases and J gave up 8 bases, with 11 bases separating them. The CDR3 is 12 residues long. CDR3 nucleotide sequence: TGCAGTGCTAGTGGGTGGGGCGATGAGCAGTTCTTC. Protein: CSASGWGDEQFF.